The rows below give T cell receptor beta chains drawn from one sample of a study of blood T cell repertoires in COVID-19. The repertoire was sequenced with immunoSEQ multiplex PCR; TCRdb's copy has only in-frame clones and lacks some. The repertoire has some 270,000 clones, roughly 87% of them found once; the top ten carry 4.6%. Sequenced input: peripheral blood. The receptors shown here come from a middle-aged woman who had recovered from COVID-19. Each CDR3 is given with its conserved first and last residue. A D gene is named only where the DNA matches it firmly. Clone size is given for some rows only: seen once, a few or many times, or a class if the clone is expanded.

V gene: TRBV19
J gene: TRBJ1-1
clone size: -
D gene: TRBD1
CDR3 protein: CASSMGWTGGTEAFF
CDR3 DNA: TGTGCCAGTAGTATGGGGTGGACAGGGGGCACTGAAGCTTTCTTT

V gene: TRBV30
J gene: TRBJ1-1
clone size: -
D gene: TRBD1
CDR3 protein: CAWRRGTVNTEAFF
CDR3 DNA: TGTGCCTGGAGGCGCGGGACAGTTAACACTGAAGCTTTCTTT

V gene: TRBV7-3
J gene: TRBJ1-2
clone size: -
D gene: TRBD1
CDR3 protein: CASSPNQGAGGYTF
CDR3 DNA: TGTGCCAGCAGCCCTAACCAGGGGGCGGGTGGCTACACCTTC

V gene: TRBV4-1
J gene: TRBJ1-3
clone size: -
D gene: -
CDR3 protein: CASSHLPTGSPGNTIYF
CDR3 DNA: TGCGCCAGCAGCCACCTCCCTACAGGGTCCCCTGGAAACACCATATATTTT

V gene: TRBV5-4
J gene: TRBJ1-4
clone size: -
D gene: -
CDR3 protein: CASSLGGQEKLFF
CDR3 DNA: TGTGCCAGCAGCTTGGGGGGCCAGGAAAAACTGTTTTTT

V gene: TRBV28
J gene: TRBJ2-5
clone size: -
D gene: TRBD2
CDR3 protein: CASSLGASGRVETQYF
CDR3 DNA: TGTGCCAGCAGCCTAGGGGCTAGCGGGAGGGTTGAGACCCAGTACTTC

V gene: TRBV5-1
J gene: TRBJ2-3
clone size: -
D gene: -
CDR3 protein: CASSYWGLDTQYF
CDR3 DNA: TGCGCCAGCAGCTATTGGGGACTAGATACGCAGTATTTT

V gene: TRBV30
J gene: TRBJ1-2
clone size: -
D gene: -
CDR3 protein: CAWSHRAPNYGYTF
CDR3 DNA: TGTGCCTGGAGTCACAGGGCGCCCAACTATGGCTACACCTTC

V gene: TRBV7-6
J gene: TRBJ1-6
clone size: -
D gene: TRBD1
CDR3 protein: CASSLEGGRDRIAYNSPLHF
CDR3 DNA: TGTGCCAGCAGCTTAGAAGGGGGTCGGGACAGGATCGCCTATAATTCACCCCTCCACTTT

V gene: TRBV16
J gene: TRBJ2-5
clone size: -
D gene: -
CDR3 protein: CASSQSIQSSKETQYF
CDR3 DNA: TGTGCCAGCAGCCAATCGATTCAATCTAGCAAGGAGACCCAGTACTTC

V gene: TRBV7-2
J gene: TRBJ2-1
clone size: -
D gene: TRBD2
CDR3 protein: CASSLASSGNYNEQFF
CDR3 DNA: TGTGCCAGCAGCTTAGCTTCTAGCGGGAACTACAATGAGCAGTTCTTC

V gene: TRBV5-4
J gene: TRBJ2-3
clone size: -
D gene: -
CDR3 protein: CASSLEGVRSDTQYF
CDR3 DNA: TGTGCCAGCAGCTTGGAGGGGGTTCGATCAGATACGCAGTATTTT

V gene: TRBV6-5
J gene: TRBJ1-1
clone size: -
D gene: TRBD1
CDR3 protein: CASSSTGGRNTEAFF
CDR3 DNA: TGTGCCAGCAGTAGCACAGGGGGCCGGAACACTGAAGCTTTCTTT

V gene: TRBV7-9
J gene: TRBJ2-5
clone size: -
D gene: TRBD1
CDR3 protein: CASSSLPRDRQETQYF
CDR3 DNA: TGTGCCAGCAGCTCACTCCCCCGGGACAGGCAAGAGACCCAGTACTTC

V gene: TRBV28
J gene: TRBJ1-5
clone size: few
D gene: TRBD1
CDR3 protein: CASSSQGEYQPQHF
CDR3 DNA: TGTGCCAGCAGTTCCCAGGGGGAATATCAGCCCCAGCATTTT

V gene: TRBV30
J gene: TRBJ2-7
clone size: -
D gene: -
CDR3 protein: CAWSVGRDGGMYF
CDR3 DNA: TGTGCCTGGAGTGTAGGGCGGGATGGAGGCATGTACTTC

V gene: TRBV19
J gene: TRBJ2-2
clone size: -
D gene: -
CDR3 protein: CASSLQEMSTGELFF
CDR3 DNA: TGTGCCAGTAGTTTACAGGAGATGTCCACCGGGGAGCTGTTTTTT

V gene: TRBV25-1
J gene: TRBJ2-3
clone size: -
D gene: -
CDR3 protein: CASSESEGADTQYF
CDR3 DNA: TGTGCCAGCAGTGAATCGGAAGGGGCGGATACGCAGTATTTT

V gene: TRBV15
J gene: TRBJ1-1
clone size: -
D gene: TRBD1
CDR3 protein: CATSASQGGDEAFF
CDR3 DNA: TGTGCCACCAGCGCTTCTCAAGGGGGCGATGAAGCTTTCTTT

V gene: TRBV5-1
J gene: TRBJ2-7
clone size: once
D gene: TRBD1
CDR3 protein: CASSTGTDYEQYF
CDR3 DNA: TGCGCCAGCAGCACCGGGACAGACTACGAGCAGTACTTC

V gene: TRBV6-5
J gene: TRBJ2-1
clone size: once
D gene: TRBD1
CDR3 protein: CATRDRGRQEQFF
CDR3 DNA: TGTGCCACACGGGACAGGGGCCGACAGGAGCAGTTCTTC

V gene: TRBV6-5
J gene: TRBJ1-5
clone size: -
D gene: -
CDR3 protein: CASSYWRNQPQHF
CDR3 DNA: TGTGCCAGCAGTTACTGGCGCAATCAGCCCCAGCATTTT

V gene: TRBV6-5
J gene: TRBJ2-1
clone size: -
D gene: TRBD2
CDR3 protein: CASSYRDYPGNEQFF
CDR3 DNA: TGTGCCAGCAGTTACCGGGACTATCCGGGCAATGAGCAGTTCTTC

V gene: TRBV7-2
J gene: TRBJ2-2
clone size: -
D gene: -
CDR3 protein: CASSLGGANTGELFF
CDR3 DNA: TGTGCCAGCAGCTTGGGCGGGGCGAACACCGGGGAGCTGTTTTTT